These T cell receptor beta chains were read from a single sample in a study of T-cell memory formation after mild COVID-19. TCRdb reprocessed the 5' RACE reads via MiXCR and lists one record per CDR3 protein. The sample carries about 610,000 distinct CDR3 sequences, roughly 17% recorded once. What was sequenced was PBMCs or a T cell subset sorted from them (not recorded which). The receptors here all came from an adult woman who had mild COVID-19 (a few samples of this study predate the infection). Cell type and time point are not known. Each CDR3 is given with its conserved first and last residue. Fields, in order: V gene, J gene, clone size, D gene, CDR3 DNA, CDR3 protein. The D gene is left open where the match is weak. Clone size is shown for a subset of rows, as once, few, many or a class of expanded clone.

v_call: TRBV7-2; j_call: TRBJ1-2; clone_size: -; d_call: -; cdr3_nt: TGTGCCAGCAGCTTAGCAGGGACGCAGGACCCTAACTATGGCTACACCTTC; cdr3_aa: CASSLAGTQDPNYGYTF
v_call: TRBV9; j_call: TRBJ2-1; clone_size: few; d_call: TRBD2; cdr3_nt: TGTGCCAGCAGCGCCTATGCGGGAGCGGTCTACAATGAGCAGTTCTTC; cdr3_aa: CASSAYAGAVYNEQFF
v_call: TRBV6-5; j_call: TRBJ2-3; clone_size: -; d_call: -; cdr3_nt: TGTGCCAGCAGTTGGGGGGTGGCAGATACGCAGTATTTT; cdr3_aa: CASSWGVADTQYF
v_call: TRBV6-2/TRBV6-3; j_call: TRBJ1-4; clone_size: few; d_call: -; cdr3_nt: TGTGCCAGCAGTTTCTCGGAGGTACTGTTTTTT; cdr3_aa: CASSFSEVLFF
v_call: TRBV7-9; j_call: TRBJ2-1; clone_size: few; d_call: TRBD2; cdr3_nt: TGTGCCAGCAGTGGGTATAAGCGGGAGGAACTCTCCTACAATGAGCAGTTCTTC; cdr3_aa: CASSGYKREELSYNEQFF
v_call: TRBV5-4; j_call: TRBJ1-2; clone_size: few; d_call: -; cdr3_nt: TGTGCCAGCAGCTTGGCTACAGTTGATGGCTACACCTTC; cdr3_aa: CASSLATVDGYTF
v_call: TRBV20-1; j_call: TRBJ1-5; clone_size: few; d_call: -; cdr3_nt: TGCAGTGCTAGTTCTACCCACTCTTCACCGGGGTACAATCAGCCCCAGCATTTT; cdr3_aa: CSASSTHSSPGYNQPQHF
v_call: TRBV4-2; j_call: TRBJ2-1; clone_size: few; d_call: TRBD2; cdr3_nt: TGTGCCAGCAGCCAAGATCCGGGACTAGCGGGCAATGAGCAGTTCTTC; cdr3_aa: CASSQDPGLAGNEQFF
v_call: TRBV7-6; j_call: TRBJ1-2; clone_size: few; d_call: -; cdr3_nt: TGTGCCAGCAGCTTCAATGCGAAGGGGGGGGTTAACTATGGCTACACCTTC; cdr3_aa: CASSFNAKGGVNYGYTF
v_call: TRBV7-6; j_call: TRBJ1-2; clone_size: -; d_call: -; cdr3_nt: TGTGCCAGCAGCTTAGACGGGGGTTCGGGCTATGGCTACACCTTC; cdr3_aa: CASSLDGGSGYGYTF
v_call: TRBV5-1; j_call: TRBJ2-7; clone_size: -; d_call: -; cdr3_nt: TGCGCCAGCAGCTTAGACTTGGCATCCTACGAGCAGTACTTC; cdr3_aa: CASSLDLASYEQYF
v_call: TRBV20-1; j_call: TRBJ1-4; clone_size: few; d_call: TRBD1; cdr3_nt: TGCAGTGCTAGAGCTTACAGGGGCTCGACTAATGAAAAACTGTTTTTT; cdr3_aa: CSARAYRGSTNEKLFF
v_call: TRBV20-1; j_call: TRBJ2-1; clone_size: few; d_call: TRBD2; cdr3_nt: TGCAGTGCTAGAAAAACTAGCGGGGGGTACAATGAGCAGTTCTTC; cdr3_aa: CSARKTSGGYNEQFF
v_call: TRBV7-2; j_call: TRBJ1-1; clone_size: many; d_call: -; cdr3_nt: TGTGCCAGCAGCTTAACGGCAGGGAGCACTGAAGCTTTCTTT; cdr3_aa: CASSLTAGSTEAFF
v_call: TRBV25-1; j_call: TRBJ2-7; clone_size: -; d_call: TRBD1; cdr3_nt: TGTGCCAGCAGTGGGGGACCGGGACAGGGGGCCATATTTTCCTACGAGCAGTACTTC; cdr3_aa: CASSGGPGQGAIFSYEQYF
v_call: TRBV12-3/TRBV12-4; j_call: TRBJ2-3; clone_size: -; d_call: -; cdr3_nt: TGTGCCAGCAGCAAAATGGAGGGACCTAGCACAGATACGCAGTATTTT; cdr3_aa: CASSKMEGPSTDTQYF
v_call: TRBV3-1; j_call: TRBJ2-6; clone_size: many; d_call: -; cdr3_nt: TGTGCCAGCAGCCAACCGGGAGACTCTGGGGCCAACGTCCTGACTTTC; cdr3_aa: CASSQPGDSGANVLTF
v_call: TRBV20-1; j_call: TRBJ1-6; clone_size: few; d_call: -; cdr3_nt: TGCAGTGCTAGAAGACAGGTGACCAATTCACCCCTCCACTTT; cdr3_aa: CSARRQVTNSPLHF
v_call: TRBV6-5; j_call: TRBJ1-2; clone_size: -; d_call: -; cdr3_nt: TGTGCCAGCAGTTCGGTTCACGGCCGGGGGGGCTATGGCTACACCTTC; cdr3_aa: CASSSVHGRGGYGYTF
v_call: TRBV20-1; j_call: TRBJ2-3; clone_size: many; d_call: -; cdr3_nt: TGCAGTGCTAGGCGCCCCCTCTCGGGGAACACAGATACGCAGTATTTT; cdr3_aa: CSARRPLSGNTDTQYF
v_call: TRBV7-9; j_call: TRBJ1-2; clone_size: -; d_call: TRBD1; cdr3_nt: TGTGCCAGCAGCTGGGGGACAGGAACTAACTATGGCTACACCTTC; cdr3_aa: CASSWGTGTNYGYTF
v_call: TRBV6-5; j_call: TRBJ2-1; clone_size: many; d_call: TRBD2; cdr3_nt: TGTGCCAGCAGTTCTAGGACTAGCGGTTCCTACAATGAGCAGTTCTTC; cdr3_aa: CASSSRTSGSYNEQFF
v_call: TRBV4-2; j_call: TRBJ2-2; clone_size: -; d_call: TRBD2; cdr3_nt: TGTGCCAGCAGCCAAGATTCTGCGGGGGGCCCTAACACCGGGGAGCTGTTTTTT; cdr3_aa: CASSQDSAGGPNTGELFF
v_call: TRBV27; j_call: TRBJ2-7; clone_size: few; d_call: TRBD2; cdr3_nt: TGTGCCAGCAGTTTCGGACTAGCGTGGAACGAGCAGTACTTC; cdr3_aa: CASSFGLAWNEQYF
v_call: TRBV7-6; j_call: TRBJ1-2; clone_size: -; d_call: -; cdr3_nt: TGTGCCAGCAGCTTAGCGGCGGGAGGGGTTGACTATGGCTACACCTTC; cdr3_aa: CASSLAAGGVDYGYTF
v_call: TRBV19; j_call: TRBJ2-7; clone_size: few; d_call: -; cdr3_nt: TGTGCCAGTAGTATAACAGGGTATCACTACGAGCAGTACTTC; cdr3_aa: CASSITGYHYEQYF
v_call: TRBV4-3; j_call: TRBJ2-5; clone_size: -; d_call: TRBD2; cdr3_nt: TGCGCCAGCAGCCAAGATTTTGGGCCCCCGGGAGGGAGGGACCGAGAGACCCAGTACTTC; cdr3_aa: CASSQDFGPPGGRDRETQYF
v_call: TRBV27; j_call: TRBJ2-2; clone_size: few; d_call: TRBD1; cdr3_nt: TGTGCCAGCAGGGGGACAGGGGGCTTAGCGGCGGGAACCGGGGAGCTGTTTTTT; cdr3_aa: CASRGTGGLAAGTGELFF
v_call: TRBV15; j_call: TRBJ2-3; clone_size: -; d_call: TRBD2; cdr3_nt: TGTGCCACCAGCAGAGCTGGTAGTGGGAGGGCCTGGGCAGATACGCAGTATTTT; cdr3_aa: CATSRAGSGRAWADTQYF
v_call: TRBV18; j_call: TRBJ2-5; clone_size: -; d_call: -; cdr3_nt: TGTGCCAGCTCACCACCGGGGATCCAAGAGACCCAGTACTTC; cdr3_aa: CASSPPGIQETQYF
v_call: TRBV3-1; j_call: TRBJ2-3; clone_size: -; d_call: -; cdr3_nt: TGTGCCAGCAGCCAAAAATCCGGACGGAACACAGATACGCAGTATTTT; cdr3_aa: CASSQKSGRNTDTQYF
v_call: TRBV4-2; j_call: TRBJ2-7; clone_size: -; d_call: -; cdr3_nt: TGTGCCAGCACCTGGGGGAAGAGCTACGAGCAGTACTTC; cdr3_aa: CASTWGKSYEQYF
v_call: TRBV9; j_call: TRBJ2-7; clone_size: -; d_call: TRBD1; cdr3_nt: TGTGCCAGCAGCGTAGAAGGACAGGGGTACGAGCAGTACTTC; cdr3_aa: CASSVEGQGYEQYF
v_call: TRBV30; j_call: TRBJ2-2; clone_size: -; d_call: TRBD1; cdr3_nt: TGTGCCTGGAAGGGTAGAGACAGGGGTTCCGGGGAGCTGTTTTTT; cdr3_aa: CAWKGRDRGSGELFF
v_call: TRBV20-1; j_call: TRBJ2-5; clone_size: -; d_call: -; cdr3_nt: TGCAGTGCTAGAGAAGGAGCGGCACAAGAGACCCAGTACTTC; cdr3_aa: CSAREGAAQETQYF
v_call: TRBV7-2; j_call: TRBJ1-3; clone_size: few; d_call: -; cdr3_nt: TGTGCCAGCAGCTCAACCCGGGTGTCGGGAAACACCATATATTTT; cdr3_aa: CASSSTRVSGNTIYF
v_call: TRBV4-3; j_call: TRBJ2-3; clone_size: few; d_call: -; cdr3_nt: TGCGCCAGCAGCCAGGATGTGTTAGATACGCAGTATTTT; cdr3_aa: CASSQDVLDTQYF
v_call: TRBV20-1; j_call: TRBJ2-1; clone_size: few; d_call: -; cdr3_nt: TGCAGCGACCGAAATGAGCAGTTCTTC; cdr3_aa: CSDRNEQFF
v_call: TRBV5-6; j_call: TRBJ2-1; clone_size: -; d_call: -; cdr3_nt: TGTGCCAGCAGCTTGATGCGGACAGTTGAGTTCTTC; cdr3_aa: CASSLMRTVEFF
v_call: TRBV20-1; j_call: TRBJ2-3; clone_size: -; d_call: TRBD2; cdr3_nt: TGCAGTGCGCCCTCGACTAGCACCAGCACAGATACGCAGTATTTT; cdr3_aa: CSAPSTSTSTDTQYF
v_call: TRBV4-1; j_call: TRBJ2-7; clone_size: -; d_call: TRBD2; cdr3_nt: TGCGCCAGCCGGCGGGGGACCCTCTCCTACGAGCAGTACTTC; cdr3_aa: CASRRGTLSYEQYF
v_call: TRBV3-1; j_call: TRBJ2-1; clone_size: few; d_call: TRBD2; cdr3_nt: TGTGCCAGCAGCGAGGGACTAGCGGGAGCCCTGAATGAGCAGTTCTTC; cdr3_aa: CASSEGLAGALNEQFF
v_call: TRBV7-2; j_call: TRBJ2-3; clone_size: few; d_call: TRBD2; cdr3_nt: TGTGCCAGCAGCTTAGTTGGTAGCGGGATTGGAGATACGCAGTATTTT; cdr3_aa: CASSLVGSGIGDTQYF
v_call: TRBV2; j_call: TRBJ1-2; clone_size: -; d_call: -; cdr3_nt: TGTGCCAGCAGGGAAACCGGGGGGCGAAGGCGTGGTGGCTACACCTTC; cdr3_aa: CASRETGGRRRGGYTF
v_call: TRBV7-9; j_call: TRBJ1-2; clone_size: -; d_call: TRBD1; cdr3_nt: TGTGCCAGCAGCGAAGTCCCGGGACAGGGGGCCGTTGGCTACACCTTC; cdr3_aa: CASSEVPGQGAVGYTF
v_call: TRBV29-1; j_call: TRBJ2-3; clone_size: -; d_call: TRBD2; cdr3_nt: TGCAGCGCCCCGGGACTAGCGGGGATAGATACGCAGTATTTT; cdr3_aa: CSAPGLAGIDTQYF
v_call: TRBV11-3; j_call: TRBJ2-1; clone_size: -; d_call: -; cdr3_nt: TGTGCCAGCAGCCTCCTCCGCACGGGGCAAGAGCAGTTCTTC; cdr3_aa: CASSLLRTGQEQFF
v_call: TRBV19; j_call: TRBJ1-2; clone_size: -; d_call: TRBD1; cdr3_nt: TGTGCCAGTAGTCCAGACAGGGTCCGTGGCTACACCTTC; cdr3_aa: CASSPDRVRGYTF